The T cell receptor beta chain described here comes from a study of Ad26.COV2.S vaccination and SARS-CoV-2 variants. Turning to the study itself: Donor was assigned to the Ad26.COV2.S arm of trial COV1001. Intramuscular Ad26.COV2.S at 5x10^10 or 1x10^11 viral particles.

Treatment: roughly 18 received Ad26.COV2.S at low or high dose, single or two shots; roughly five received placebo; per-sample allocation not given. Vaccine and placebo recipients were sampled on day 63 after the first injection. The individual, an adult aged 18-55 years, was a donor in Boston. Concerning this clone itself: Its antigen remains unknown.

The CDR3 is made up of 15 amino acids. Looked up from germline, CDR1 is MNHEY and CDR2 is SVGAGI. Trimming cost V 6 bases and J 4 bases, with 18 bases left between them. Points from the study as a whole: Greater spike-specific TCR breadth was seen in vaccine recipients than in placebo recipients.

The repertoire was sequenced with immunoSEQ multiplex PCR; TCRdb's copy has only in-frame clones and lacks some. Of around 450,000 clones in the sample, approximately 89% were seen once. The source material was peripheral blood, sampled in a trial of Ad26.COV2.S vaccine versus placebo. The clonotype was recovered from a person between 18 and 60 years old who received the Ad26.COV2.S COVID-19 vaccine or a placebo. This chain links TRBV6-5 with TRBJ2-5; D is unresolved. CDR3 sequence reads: CASSLDPGHRETQYF. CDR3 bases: TGTGCCAGCAGCTTAGATCCGGGTCATCGAGAGACCCAGTACTTC.